Listed below are T cell receptor beta chains from one sample, sequenced in a study of T cell responses to AZD1222 COVID-19 vaccine. Sequenced by immunoSEQ multiplex PCR; TCRdb stores in-frame clones only, minus some. The table shows some 140,000 clones, with 65% to 90% occurring only once. The source material was peripheral blood, sampled 28 days after the second dose of the MenACWY control vaccine. The receptors were sampled from an adult who received the MenACWY meningococcal vaccine as a control. Each CDR3 is given with its conserved first and last residue. Each record gives: D gene, clone size, J gene, V gene, CDR3 protein, CDR3 DNA. A D gene is named only where the DNA matches it firmly. A clone size is listed for some rows: how often the clone was seen (once, few, many), or a class if it is expanded.

>NA|NA|TRBJ1-2|TRBV27
CASSFRPNYGYTF
TGTGCCAGCAGTTTCAGACCTAACTATGGCTACACCTTC
>NA|NA|TRBJ1-1|TRBV29-1
CSVEYVEDLTF
TGCAGCGTTGAATACGTAGAGGATTTGACTTTT
>NA|NA|TRBJ2-2|TRBV24-1
CATSVVGGPGELFF
TGTGCCACCAGCGTCGTAGGGGGTCCCGGGGAGCTGTTTTTT
>TRBD1|NA|TRBJ1-1|TRBV24-1
CATSDSRTGATEAFF
TGTGCCACCAGTGATTCACGGACAGGGGCCACTGAAGCTTTCTTT
>NA|NA|TRBJ1-1|TRBV30
CAWNAPPTEAFF
TGTGCCTGGAATGCCCCCCCCACTGAAGCTTTCTTT
>NA|NA|TRBJ1-1|TRBV11-2
CASSLDLYSEAFF
TGTGCCAGCAGCTTAGATTTGTACAGTGAAGCTTTCTTT
>TRBD1|NA|TRBJ2-5|TRBV18
CASSPSTRQGPTQYF
TGTGCCAGCTCACCCTCAACCAGACAGGGCCCGACCCAGTACTTC
>NA|NA|TRBJ1-5|TRBV4-1
CASSRNMGQILPQHF
TGCGCCAGCAGCCGGAACATGGGACAAATTTTGCCCCAGCATTTT
>TRBD2|NA|TRBJ2-1|TRBV14
CASSRGRSSYNEQFF
TGTGCCAGCAGCCGCGGGAGGAGCTCCTACAATGAGCAGTTCTTC
>TRBD2|NA|TRBJ2-5|TRBV7-2
CASSLTAGSETQYF
TGTGCCAGCAGCTTAACAGCGGGGTCGGAGACCCAGTACTTC
>TRBD1|once|TRBJ1-6|TRBV11-3
CASSWGQKNSPLHF
TGTGCCAGCAGCTGGGGACAGAAGAATTCACCCCTCCACTTT
>TRBD1|NA|TRBJ1-2|TRBV10-2
CASSESGTAYGYTF
TGCGCCAGCAGTGAGAGCGGGACAGCTTATGGCTACACCTTC
>NA|NA|TRBJ2-4|TRBV6-2/TRBV6-3
CASSYDGAKNIQYF
TGTGCCAGCAGTTACGATGGGGCCAAAAACATTCAGTACTTC
>NA|NA|TRBJ1-1|TRBV11-3
CASSLVPAINTEAFF
TGTGCCAGCAGCTTAGTCCCCGCCATTAACACTGAAGCTTTCTTT
>NA|NA|TRBJ1-2|TRBV5-1
CASRADTNYGYTF
TGCGCCAGCAGGGCAGATACTAACTATGGCTACACCTTC
>TRBD2|NA|TRBJ2-1|TRBV19
CASSYGTSGKNEQFF
TGTGCCAGTAGTTACGGGACTAGCGGGAAGAATGAGCAGTTCTTC
>NA|NA|TRBJ1-3|TRBV19
CASTNLQAGNTIYF
TGTGCCAGTACCAACCTCCAGGCTGGAAACACCATATATTTT
>NA|NA|TRBJ2-2|TRBV11-2
CASSRDTPNTGELFF
TGTGCCAGCAGCCGGGACACCCCGAACACCGGGGAGCTGTTTTTT
>TRBD2|NA|TRBJ2-2|TRBV4-3
CASSSVAGGPTGELFF
TGCGCCAGCAGCTCTGTAGCGGGAGGGCCTACCGGGGAGCTGTTTTTT
>NA|NA|TRBJ1-1|TRBV7-9
CASSSNTEAFF
TGTGCCAGCAGCTCGAACACTGAAGCTTTCTTT
>NA|NA|TRBJ2-5|TRBV3-1/TRBV3-2
CASSQVDRQETQYF
TGTGCCAGCAGCCAAGTCGACAGGCAAGAGACCCAGTACTTC
>TRBD1|NA|TRBJ1-3|TRBV5-1
CASSPGQGGGYTIYF
TGCGCCAGCAGCCCTGGACAGGGCGGGGGATACACCATATATTTT
>NA|NA|TRBJ1-1|TRBV19
CASGPSGTWGEAFF
TGTGCCAGTGGACCCTCGGGTACGTGGGGTGAAGCTTTCTTT
>NA|NA|TRBJ1-3|TRBV6-6
CASSYSRAGNTIYF
TGTGCCAGCAGTTACTCCAGGGCGGGAAACACCATATATTTT
>TRBD1|NA|TRBJ2-7|TRBV7-2
CASSSGTGGIYEQYF
TGTGCCAGCAGTTCCGGGACAGGGGGCATCTACGAGCAGTACTTC
>TRBD1|NA|TRBJ1-6|TRBV2
CASRGLLGQGNSPLHF
TGTGCCAGCAGGGGACTACTGGGACAGGGAAATTCACCCCTCCACTTT
>NA|NA|TRBJ1-6|TRBV7-3
CASSLAGNRSPLHF
TGTGCCAGCAGCCTGGCGGGGAATAGATCACCCCTCCACTTT
>NA|NA|TRBJ1-4|TRBV6-5
CASNGGRDEKLFF
TGTGCCAGCAACGGGGGGCGGGATGAAAAACTGTTTTTT
>NA|NA|TRBJ2-5|TRBV7-8
CASSRSGEETQYF
TGTGCCAGCAGCCGATCGGGAGAAGAGACCCAGTACTTC
>NA|NA|TRBJ1-2|TRBV25-1
CASSAKWGHGSYTF
TGTGCCAGCAGTGCCAAATGGGGTCACGGCAGCTACACCTTC
>TRBD1|NA|TRBJ1-1|TRBV5-4
CASSLQTGWTEAFF
TGTGCCAGCAGCTTGCAGACAGGGTGGACTGAAGCTTTCTTT
>NA|once|TRBJ1-2|TRBV6-5
CASSLRDGVGYTF
TGTGCCAGCAGTCTCCGGGACGGCGTAGGCTACACCTTC
>TRBD1|once|TRBJ1-2|TRBV28
CASSPSDRVLGGYTF
TGTGCCAGCAGTCCTTCGGACAGGGTGTTGGGTGGCTACACCTTC
>TRBD2|NA|TRBJ2-1|TRBV6-5
CASKRSGRRNEQFF
TGTGCCAGCAAGCGGAGCGGGAGACGCAATGAGCAGTTCTTC
>NA|NA|TRBJ2-7|TRBV19
CASRSPGGPHEQYF
TGTGCCAGTAGATCCCCTGGGGGGCCCCACGAGCAGTACTTC
>NA|NA|TRBJ1-1|TRBV3-1/TRBV3-2
CASSPRGADTEAFF
TGTGCCAGCAGCCCGAGGGGGGCGGACACTGAAGCTTTCTTT
>NA|once|TRBJ2-5|TRBV10-3
CAIRGEKDKETQYF
TGTGCCATCAGAGGAGAGAAAGATAAAGAGACCCAGTACTTC
>NA|NA|TRBJ2-3|TRBV9
CASSVGLGTDTQYF
TGTGCCAGCAGCGTAGGGTTGGGCACAGATACGCAGTATTTT
>TRBD1|few|TRBJ2-3|TRBV7-8
CASSSTGGGTDTQYF
TGTGCCAGCAGCTCCACAGGGGGAGGCACAGATACGCAGTATTTT
>TRBD1|few|TRBJ1-2|TRBV11-2
CASSQPGQGIYGYTF
TGTGCCAGCAGCCAACCGGGACAGGGGATCTATGGCTACACCTTC
>TRBD2|NA|TRBJ2-1|TRBV11-2
CASRPLSGGMGTNNEQFF
TGTGCCAGCAGGCCCTTGAGCGGGGGGATGGGAACCAACAATGAGCAGTTCTTC